A single sample is the source of the 19 T cell receptor beta chains below, sequenced in a study of CD8+CD57+ T cells in acquired aplastic anemia (dated by TCRdb to the late 2010s). Sequencing was performed on an Illumina HiSeq 2000. Genomic DNA served as template for TCR beta VDJ combination and CDR3 sequence profiling. TCRdb took the public reads, trimmed them with fastp at Q25, ran MiXCR for clone calling and kept in-frame beta chains. Entries are consolidated by CDR3 protein sequence, retaining the most common genes and DNA. This sample is represented by more than 100,000 distinct CDR3 sequences; roughly 40% of them were singletons. Jointly, the top ten make up roughly 8.9% of the sample. The sequenced material came from sorted CD4+, CD8+, or CD8+CD57+ T cells (not recorded which) from PBMCs. The receptors stem from a human donor in good health, serving as a control.

At least ten counts were recorded for this clonotype. This chain links TRBV25-1 with TRBJ1-2; the D is unclear. Germline V gene data show CDR1 as MGHDK and CDR2 as SYGVNS. CDR3 length: 14 residues. The V end was cut by 4 bases, the J end by 8 bases, with 17 bases between. The CDR3 DNA follows: TGTGCCAGCAGTGCCGGACGGTCGGATCGAGGCTACACCTTC. It codes for CASSAGRSDRGYTF.

The CDR3 sequence is CAISERLTGPGASPLHF. The CDR3 DNA is TGTGCCATCAGTGAGCGCCTGACAGGTCCGGGTGCCTCACCCCTCCACTTT. V usage is TRBV10-3 and J usage is TRBJ1-6, with D possibly TRBD1 on 6 matching bases. The germline gives CDR1 ENHRY, CDR2 SYGVKD. Trimming shortened V by 2 bases and J by 10 bases, and 21 bases separated the two germline ends. This CDR3 spans 17 amino acids.

The J gene is TRBJ1-1, the V gene TRBV9, with 7 bases matching TRBD1. Germline assignment: CDR1 SGDLS and CDR2 YYNGEE. V was clipped by 3 bases and J by 2 bases; unmatched bases: 4. The CDR3 runs to 14 residues. The CDR3 DNA follows: TGTGCCAGCAGCGAGGGGGCAGTCAACACTGAAGCTTTCTTT. Its translation is CASSEGAVNTEAFF.

In DNA, the CDR3 is TGTGCCAGCACCGCGGGGACGCCCAATGAGCAGTTCTTC. Protein product: CASTAGTPNEQFF. The J gene is TRBJ2-1, the V gene TRBV2; D possibly corresponds to TRBD2 (6 bases). Germline V gene lookup returns CDR1 SNHLY and CDR2 FYNNEI. V lost 7 bases and J lost 6, with 13 bases in between. The CDR3 consists of 13 residues.

This clonotype was seen many times. The V and J genes are TRBV10-3 and TRBJ2-7; 9 bases align to TRBD2. This CDR3 is built from 11 residues. Germline V gene lookup returns CDR1 ENHRY and CDR2 SYGVKD. Trimming cost V 11 bases and J 6 bases; bases outside gene matches: 5. The CDR3 DNA reads TGTGCCGTGGGACTAGCTGGCGAGCAGTACTTC. This gives the protein CAVGLAGEQYF.

The chain is built from TRBV10-2 and TRBJ1-6; D is uncertain. CDR1 is WSHSY, CDR2 SAAADI, per germline. Between the trimmed V and J ends, which lost 0 bases and 7 bases, there was a span of 7 bases. The CDR3 is 14 residues long. The CDR3 DNA sequence: TGCGCCAGCAGTGAGTCGAGGGAGAATTCACCCCTCCACTTT. Translated: CASSESRENSPLHF.

The genes are TRBV9 and TRBJ1-2; TRBD1 might be the D (6 bases). V was pared by 4 bases and J by 10 bases, with 11 bases between. The germline CDR1 and CDR2 sequences are SGDLS and YYNGEE. This CDR3 comprises 11 residues. This CDR3 is CASSLRGSYTF. The CDR3 DNA follows: TGTGCCAGCAGCCTCAGGGGATCCTACACCTTC.

The chain has TRBV25-1 and TRBJ1-1; perhaps TRBD1 as D (6 bases). V was shortened by 7 bases and J by 3 bases, with 12 bases between the two germline ends. This CDR3 region has 13 residues. CDR1 is MGHDK and CDR2 is SYGVNS in the germline V gene. The CDR3 reads CASIPRGDTEAFF. The CDR3 nucleotides are TGTGCCAGCATTCCCAGGGGCGACACTGAAGCTTTCTTT.

Many counts were recorded for this clonotype. The V gene is TRBV9, the J gene TRBJ2-6; 11 nucleotides agree with TRBD1. This CDR3 is built from 17 residues. Trimming at V came to 5 bases and at J to 4 bases, leaving 8 bases not matched to a gene. Per the germline V gene, CDR1 is SGDLS and CDR2 is YYNGEE. The CDR3: CASRTGQGAVGANVLTF. CDR3 nucleotides: TGTGCCAGCAGAACTGGACAGGGGGCGGTCGGGGCCAACGTCCTGACTTTC.

This clonotype appeared many times. The chain couples TRBV4-1 to TRBJ1-1; maybe TRBD1 (6 bases). The CDR3 is 14 residues long. Per germline, CDR1 MGHRA and CDR2 YSYEKL. The V end lost 6 bases, the J end lost 0 bases, and 11 bases lay between the germline ends. As DNA, the CDR3 is TGCGCCAGCAGAACACAGGGAGTGAACACTGAAGCTTTCTTT. It codes for CASRTQGVNTEAFF.

This chain uses TRBV11-1 with TRBJ2-3, with TRBD2 identical over 10 bases. Germline values: CDR1 SGHAT, CDR2 FQDESV (reference sequence). The V gene end was trimmed by 0 bases and the J gene end by 0 bases; junction bases not matched to a gene: 12. This CDR3 contains 20 residues. CDR3 DNA: TGTGCCAGCAGCTTAGCGTCCGGGAGCGGGAGGGCCGTCAGCACAGATACGCAGTATTTT. Its protein product is CASSLASGSGRAVSTDTQYF.

As to this clonotype: This may arise from a read error, as a much more abundant clone is one base away. This chain joins TRBV7-2 and TRBJ2-3; 9 bases fit TRBD2. The CDR3 spans 15 residues. Per the germline V gene, CDR1 is SGHTA and CDR2 is FQGNSA. This chain's CDR3 is CANSLARGGWDTQYF. DNA of the CDR3: TGTGCCAACAGCTTGGCGCGGGGGGGCTGGGACACGCAGTATTTT.

This clonotype has a count of ten or more. For the CDR3, the DNA is TGCAGTGCTAGAGCCCTACCAGCGGGAGGCCTCAATGAGCAGTTCTTC. Amino acid sequence: CSARALPAGGLNEQFF. The chain is built from TRBV20-1 and TRBJ2-1; 9 bases agree with TRBD2. V dropped 1 base and J dropped 6; count of bases not matched to a gene: 10. The CDR3 is 16 residues long. CDR1 is DFQATT and CDR2 is SNEGSKA in the germline V gene (reference sequence).

There are a few counts of this clonotype. The rearrangement joins TRBV9 to TRBJ1-3; TRBD1 matches 10 bases. Per germline, CDR1 SGDLS and CDR2 YYNGEE. V dropped 4 bases and J dropped 4; count of bases not matched to a gene: 11. This CDR3 is 17 amino acids long. The CDR3 region is CASSQTTGGFSGNTIYF. In DNA form, the CDR3 reads TGTGCCAGCAGCCAGACGACAGGGGGCTTCTCCGGAAACACCATATATTTT.

In this sample, this clonotype turned up a few times. The chain has TRBV12-3 or TRBV12-4 and TRBJ1-1; weak D call: TRBD1 (6 bases). Trimming took 1 base from V and 5 from J, leaving 14 bases between them. The CDR3 has 15 amino acids. The CDR3 loop is CASSLGGAGATEAFF. The CDR3 nucleotides are TGTGCCAGCAGTTTAGGGGGGGCAGGGGCTACTGAAGCTTTCTTT.

There are many counts of this clonotype. The chain is built from TRBV5-1 and TRBJ1-1, with D perhaps TRBD1 (6 bases). Trimming removed 1 base from V and 5 bases from J, with 12 bases in between. There are 14 residues in the CDR3. Germline CDR1 reads SGHRS; CDR2 reads YFSETQ. The CDR3 region is CASSLRGERTEAFF. DNA for the CDR3: TGCGCCAGCAGCTTGAGGGGGGAGAGGACTGAAGCTTTCTTT.

There are many counts of this clonotype. The chain joins TRBV7-2 to TRBJ1-6; D not certain. The CDR3 totals 16 residues. V was pared by 3 bases and J by 4 bases, with 13 bases between. Germline V CDR1 and CDR2: SGHTA, FQGNSA. CDR3 DNA sequence: TGTGCCAGCAGCTTTGGGCCGGGAAATTATAATTCACCCCTCCACTTT. Protein product: CASSFGPGNYNSPLHF.

This sequence joins TRBV10-3 and TRBJ2-5; TRBD1 matches at 8 bases. Germline assignment: CDR1 ENHRY and CDR2 SYGVKD. The trim removed 8 bases at V and 2 bases at J, leaving 1 base unmatched. CDR3 length: 12 residues. The CDR3 region is CAIGTGQETQYF. As DNA, the CDR3 is TGTGCCATCGGGACAGGACAAGAGACCCAGTACTTC.

This chain links TRBV24-1 with TRBJ2-3; D might be TRBD1 (6 bases). V was clipped by 2 bases and J by 0 bases, with 8 bases between them. The CDR3 totals 15 residues. The V gene's germline CDR1 is KGHDR and CDR2 SFDVKD. The CDR3 is CATSDWTASTDTQYF. CDR3 in DNA: TGTGCCACCAGTGATTGGACAGCAAGCACAGATACGCAGTATTTT.